The present TCR beta chain was sequenced within a study of CD8 T cells in Susac syndrome. A quantity of about 0.45 to 1 ug RNA underwent reverse transcription using random hexamers. Using its own MiXCR run on the immunoSEQ multiplex PCR reads, TCRdb lists one record per CDR3 protein. The data show more than 100,000 distinct CDR3 sequences, nearly 95% seen once. The CDR3 has 13 amino acids. Per germline, CDR1 SQVTM and CDR2 ANQGSEA. V shed 4 bases and J shed 0 bases, with 9 bases lying between them. Sequencing input: CD4+ T cells from PBMCs. The J gene is TRBJ1-1, the V gene TRBV29-1; D ambiguous. The receptor was isolated from a human donor in good health. CDR3 coding DNA: TGCAGCGTTGCTAAAAGTTTGAACACTGAAGCTTTCTTT. Encoded protein: CSVAKSLNTEAFF.